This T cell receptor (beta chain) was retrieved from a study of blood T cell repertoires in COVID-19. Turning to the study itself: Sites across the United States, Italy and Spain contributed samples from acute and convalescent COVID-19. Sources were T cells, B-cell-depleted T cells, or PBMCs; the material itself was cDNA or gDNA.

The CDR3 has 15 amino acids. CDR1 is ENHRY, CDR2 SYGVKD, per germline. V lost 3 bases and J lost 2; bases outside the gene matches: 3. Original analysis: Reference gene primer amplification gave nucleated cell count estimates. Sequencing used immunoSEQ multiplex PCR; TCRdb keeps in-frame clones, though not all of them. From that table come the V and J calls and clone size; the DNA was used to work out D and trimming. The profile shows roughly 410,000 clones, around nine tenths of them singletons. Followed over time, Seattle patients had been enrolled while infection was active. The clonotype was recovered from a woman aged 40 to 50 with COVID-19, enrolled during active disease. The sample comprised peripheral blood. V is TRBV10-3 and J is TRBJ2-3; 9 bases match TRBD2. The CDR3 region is CAISDGTSYTDTQYF. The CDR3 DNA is TGTGCCATCAGTGATGGGACTAGCTACACAGATACGCAGTATTTT.